A single sample gave rise to the 9 T cell receptor beta chains below, sequenced in a study of T cell changes during pregnancy in multiple sclerosis. The method was immunoSEQ multiplex PCR; TCRdb's version includes in-frame clones alone and lacks a portion of them. Altogether roughly 87,000 clones are present, roughly nine tenths being singletons, with the ten largest covering 3.5%. The sample in question was PBMCs, obtained in the first trimester of pregnancy. The receptors here all came from a female donor in good health, serving as a control in a pregnancy study. Some clones in this sample may be carry-over from other donors' samples.

This chain uses TRBV6-6 with TRBJ1-3; possibly TRBD1 for D (6 bases). CDR3 length equals 14 residues. V dropped 5 bases and J dropped 2 bases, with 10 bases sitting between them. Germline V gives CDR1 MNHNY, CDR2 SVGAGI (reference sequence). The CDR3 here is CASSPYRAGNTIYF. DNA of the CDR3: TGTGCCAGCAGTCCCTACAGGGCTGGAAACACCATATATTTT.

The J gene is TRBJ1-6, the V gene TRBV7-2; 7 nucleotides align to TRBD1. In germline, CDR1 is SGHTA, CDR2 FQGNSA. CDR3 size: 16 residues. Trimming took 4 bases from V and 4 from J; bases not matched to a gene: 7. For the CDR3, the DNA is TGTGCCAGCAGCTCCGCTGGACAGGCGTATAATTCACCCCTCCACTTT. Its translation is CASSSAGQAYNSPLHF.

This clone was recorded once. V gene TRBV4-1 combines with J gene TRBJ2-1; 9 bases align to TRBD2. V lost 4 bases to trimming and J lost 2 bases; unmatched junction nucleotides: 3. CDR3 length equals 15 residues. Germline CDR1 MGHRA, CDR2 YSYEKL. CDR3 nucleotides: TGCGCCAGCAGCCTCCTAGCGGGAACCTACAATGAGCAGTTCTTC. Encoded protein: CASSLLAGTYNEQFF.

The V call is TRBV4-1, the J call TRBJ2-1; the D gene is possibly TRBD1 (6 bases). Per the germline V gene, CDR1 is MGHRA and CDR2 is YSYEKL. The CDR3 has 16 residues. The V gene lost 0 bases and the J gene lost 3 bases, with 12 bases spanning the gap. In DNA form, the CDR3 reads TGCGCCAGCAGCCAAGATTGGGACATGATCTACAATGAGCAGTTCTTC. Amino acid sequence: CASSQDWDMIYNEQFF.

The V call is TRBV5-1, the J call TRBJ1-1; D not resolved. The V end was cut by 3 bases, the J end by 4 bases, with 13 bases between. CDR3 size: 14 residues. Germline-derived CDR1 and CDR2 are SGHRS and YFSETQ. The CDR3 DNA is TGCGCCAGCAGCTGGGGAGGTGATGGCACTGAAGCTTTCTTT. It encodes CASSWGGDGTEAFF. Drawing the rest from reference TRBV5-1 and TRBJ1-1, the complete variable domain is KAGVTQTPRYLIKTRGQQVTLSCSPISGHRSVSWYQQTPGQGLQFLFEYFSETQRNKGNFPGRFSGRQFSNSRSEMNVSTLELGDSALYLCASSWGGDGTEAFFGQGTRLTVV.

The CDR3: CASSLRQPRSGANVLTF. The CDR3 region has the DNA TGTGCCAGCAGTTTACGACAGCCACGCTCTGGGGCCAACGTCCTGACTTTC. V is TRBV28 and J is TRBJ2-6; TRBD1 might be the D (5 bases). The V end was cut by 2 bases, the J end by 0 bases, with 11 bases between. Germline V gene data show CDR1 as MDHEN and CDR2 as SYDVKM. This CDR3 has 17 amino acids.

About this clone: Because the CDR3's place on the DNA is in doubt, the DNA is left out and the CDR3 is given as listed by TCRdb. J is TRBJ1-2 and V is TRBV6-6; the table's D call, TRBD1, was not checked against the DNA. The CDR3 numbers 15 amino acids, ends counted. Germline lookup yields CDR1 MNHNY and CDR2 SVGAGI (reference sequence). The CDR3 is CASSSSGQGTHGYTF.

The chain is built from TRBV11-2 and TRBJ2-5, with 8 bases that match TRBD2. The trim removed 2 bases at V and 2 bases at J, leaving 7 bases unmatched. The CDR3 has 16 residues. CDR1 SGHAT and CDR2 FQNNGV come from the germline V gene. CDR3 amino acids: CASSLLAGGFQETQYF. The CDR3 nucleotides are TGTGCCAGCAGCTTACTCGCGGGGGGTTTTCAAGAGACCCAGTACTTC.

The rearrangement joins TRBV29-1 to TRBJ2-2; TRBD2 matches at 8 bases. The germline V gene has CDR1 SQVTM and CDR2 ANQGSEA. The CDR3 extends over 12 amino acids. Unmatched junction bases numbered 5, after V lost 7 bases and J lost 7 bases. The CDR3 loop reads CSARTSNGELFF. In DNA form, the CDR3 reads TGCAGCGCCAGGACTAGCAACGGGGAGCTGTTTTTT.